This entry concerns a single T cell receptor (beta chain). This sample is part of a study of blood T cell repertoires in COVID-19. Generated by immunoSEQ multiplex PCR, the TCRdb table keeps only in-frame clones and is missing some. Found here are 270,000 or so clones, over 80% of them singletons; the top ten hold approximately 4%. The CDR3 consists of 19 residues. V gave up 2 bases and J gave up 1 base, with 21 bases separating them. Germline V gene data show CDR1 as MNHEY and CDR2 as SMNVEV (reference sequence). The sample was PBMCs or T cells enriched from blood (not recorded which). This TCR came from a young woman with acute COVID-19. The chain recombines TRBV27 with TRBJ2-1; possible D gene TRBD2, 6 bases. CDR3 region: CASSLQGWDPGDSYNEQFF. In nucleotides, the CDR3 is TGTGCCAGCAGTTTACAGGGCTGGGATCCGGGAGATTCCTACAATGAGCAGTTCTTC.